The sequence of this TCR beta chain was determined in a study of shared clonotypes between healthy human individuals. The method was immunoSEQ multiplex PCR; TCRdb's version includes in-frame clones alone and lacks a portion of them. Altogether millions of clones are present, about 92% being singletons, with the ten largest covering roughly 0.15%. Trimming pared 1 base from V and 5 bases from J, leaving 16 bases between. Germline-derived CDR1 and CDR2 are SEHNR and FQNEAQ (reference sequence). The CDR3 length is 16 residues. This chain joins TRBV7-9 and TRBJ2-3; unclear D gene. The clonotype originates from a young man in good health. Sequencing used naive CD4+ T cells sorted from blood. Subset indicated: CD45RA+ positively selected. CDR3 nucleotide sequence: TGTGCCAGCAGCTTAGGTGATACGAATGTGGGAGATACGCAGTATTTT. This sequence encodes CASSLGDTNVGDTQYF. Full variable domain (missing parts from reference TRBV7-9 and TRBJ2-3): DTGVSQNPRHKITKRGQNVTFRCDPISEHNRLYWYRQTLGQGPEFLTYFQNEAQLEKSRLLSDRFSAERPKGSFSTLEIQRTEQGDSAMYLCASSLGDTNVGDTQYFGPGTRLTVL.